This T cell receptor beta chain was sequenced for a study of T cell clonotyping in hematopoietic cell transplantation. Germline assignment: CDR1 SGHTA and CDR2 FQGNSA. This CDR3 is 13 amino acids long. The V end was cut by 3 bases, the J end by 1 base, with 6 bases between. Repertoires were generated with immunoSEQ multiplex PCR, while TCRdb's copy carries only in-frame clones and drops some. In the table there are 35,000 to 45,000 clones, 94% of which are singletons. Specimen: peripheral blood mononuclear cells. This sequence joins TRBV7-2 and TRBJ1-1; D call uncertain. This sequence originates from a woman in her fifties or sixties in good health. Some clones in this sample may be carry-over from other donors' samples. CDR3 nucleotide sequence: TGTGCCAGCAGCTTGCAGGAGAACACTGAAGCTTTCTTT. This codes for CASSLQENTEAFF.